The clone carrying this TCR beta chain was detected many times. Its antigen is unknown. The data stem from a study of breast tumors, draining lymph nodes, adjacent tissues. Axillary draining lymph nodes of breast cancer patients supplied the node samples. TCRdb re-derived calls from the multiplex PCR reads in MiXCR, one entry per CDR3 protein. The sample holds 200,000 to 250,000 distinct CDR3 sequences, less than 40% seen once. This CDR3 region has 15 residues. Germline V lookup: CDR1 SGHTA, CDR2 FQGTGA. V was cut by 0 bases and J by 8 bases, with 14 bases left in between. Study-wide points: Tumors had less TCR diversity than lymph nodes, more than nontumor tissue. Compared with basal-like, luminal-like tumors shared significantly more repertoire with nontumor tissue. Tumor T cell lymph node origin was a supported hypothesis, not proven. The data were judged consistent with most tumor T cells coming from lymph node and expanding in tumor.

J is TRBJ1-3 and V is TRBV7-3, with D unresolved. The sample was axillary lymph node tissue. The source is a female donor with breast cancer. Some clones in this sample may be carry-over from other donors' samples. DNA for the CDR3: TGTGCCAGCAGCTTAACTGGACCGGGAGCAGACACCATATATTTT. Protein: CASSLTGPGADTIYF. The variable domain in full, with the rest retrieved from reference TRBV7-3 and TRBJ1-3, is GAGVSQTPSNKVTEKGKYVELRCDPISGHTALYWYRQSLGQGPEFLIYFQGTGAADDSGLPNDRFFAVRPEGSVSTLKIQRTERGDSAVYLCASSLTGPGADTIYFGEGSWLTVV.